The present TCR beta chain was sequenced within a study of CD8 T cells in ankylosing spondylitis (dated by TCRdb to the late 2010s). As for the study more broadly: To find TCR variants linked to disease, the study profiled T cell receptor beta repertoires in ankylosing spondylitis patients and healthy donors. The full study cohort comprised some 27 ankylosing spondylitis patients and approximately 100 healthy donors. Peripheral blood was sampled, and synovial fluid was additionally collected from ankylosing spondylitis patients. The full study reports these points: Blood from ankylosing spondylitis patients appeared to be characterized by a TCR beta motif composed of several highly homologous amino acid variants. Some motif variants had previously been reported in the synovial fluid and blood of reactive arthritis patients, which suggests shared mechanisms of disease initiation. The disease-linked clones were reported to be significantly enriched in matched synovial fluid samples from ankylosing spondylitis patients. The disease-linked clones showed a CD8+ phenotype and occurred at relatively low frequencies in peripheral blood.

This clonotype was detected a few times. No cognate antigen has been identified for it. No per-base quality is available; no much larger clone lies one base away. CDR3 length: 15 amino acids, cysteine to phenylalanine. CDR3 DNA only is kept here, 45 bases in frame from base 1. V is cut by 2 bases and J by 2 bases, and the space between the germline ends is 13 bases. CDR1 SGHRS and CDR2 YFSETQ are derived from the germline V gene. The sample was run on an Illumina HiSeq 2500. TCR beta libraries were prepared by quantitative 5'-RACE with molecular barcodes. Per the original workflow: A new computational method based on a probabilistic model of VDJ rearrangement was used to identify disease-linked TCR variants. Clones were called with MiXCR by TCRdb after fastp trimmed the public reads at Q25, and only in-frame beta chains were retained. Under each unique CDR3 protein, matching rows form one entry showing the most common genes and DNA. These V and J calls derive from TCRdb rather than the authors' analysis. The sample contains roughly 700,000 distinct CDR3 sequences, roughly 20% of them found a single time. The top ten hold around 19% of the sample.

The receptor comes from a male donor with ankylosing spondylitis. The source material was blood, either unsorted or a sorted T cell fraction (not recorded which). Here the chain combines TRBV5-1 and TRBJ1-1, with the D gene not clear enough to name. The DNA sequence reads TGCGCCAGCAGCTTCCCGGAAGGCGGAAACACTGAAGCTTTCTTT. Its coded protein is CASSFPEGGNTEAFF.